This is a list of T cell receptor beta chains from one sample in a study of OX40 agonist ivuxolimab in advanced cancers. Data came from immunoSEQ multiplex PCR; TCRdb stores just in-frame clones and leaves some out. Here the sample spans about 60,000 clones, around 82% being singletons. Sequenced here: CD4+ or CD8+ T cells sorted from blood, sampled in a trial of the OX40 agonist ivuxolimab. The receptors were gathered from an adult with an advanced solid tumor such as melanoma, head and neck, liver or kidney cancer. CDR3s include the opening cysteine and the closing phenylalanine or tryptophan. D genes are given only for firm matches.

>-|TRBV19|TRBJ1-6
TGTGCCAGTAGTATAGAATCGGCGAGGAATTCACCCCTCCACTTT
CASSIESARNSPLHF
>-|TRBV10-3|TRBJ2-6
TGTGCCATCAGTGGGGGGGCCTCTGGGGCCAACGTCCTGACTTTC
CAISGGASGANVLTF
>-|TRBV30|TRBJ1-5
TGTGCCTGGAGTGTCGGGGGCCATAGCAATCAGCCCCAGCATTTT
CAWSVGGHSNQPQHF
>-|TRBV27|TRBJ2-7
TGTGCCAGCAGTTTATACCCGCGACCAGGAGGTAGCTACGAGCAGTACTTC
CASSLYPRPGGSYEQYF
>-|TRBV4-3|TRBJ1-1
TGCGCCAGCAGCCAAGCAGCGAGCACTGAAGCTTTCTTT
CASSQAASTEAFF
>-|TRBV2|TRBJ2-7
TGTGCCAGCAGTATAGGTCCCGGGACATCGTACGAGCAGTACTTC
CASSIGPGTSYEQYF
>-|TRBV25-1|TRBJ2-7
TGTGCCAGCAGTGATGGGGGAAGCTACGAGCAGTACTTC
CASSDGGSYEQYF
>-|TRBV5-1|TRBJ2-3
TGCGCCAGCAGCTTGGGAGGGAATAGGGATACGCAGTATTTT
CASSLGGNRDTQYF
>-|TRBV6-5|TRBJ1-1
TGTGCCAGCAGCCCAGGGGTTACTGAAGCTTTCTTT
CASSPGVTEAFF
>-|TRBV7-8|TRBJ2-5
TGTGCCAGCAGCACGGGACACCAAGAGACCCAGTACTTC
CASSTGHQETQYF